The T cell receptor beta chain described here comes from a study of neurological immune-mediated disorders. The study, taken as a whole, reports: TCR-beta repertoires seemed private in all groups, with no expanded CDR3 amino acid sequences shared.

The cDNA was generated through 5'RACE incorporating 10-nucleotide random UMIs. Via MiXCR, TCRdb re-called the 5' RACE reads, giving one row per CDR3 protein. Here the sample spans about 66,000 distinct CDR3 sequences, 4.5% being singletons. The sample holds many counts of this clonotype. Its cognate antigen is unknown. At one boundary the junction diverges from the germline segment, which might be a read error. This CDR3 region has 13 residues. Input material: PBMCs. The receptor was isolated from a man younger than 45 with multiple sclerosis. The chain is built from TRBV12-3 or TRBV12-4 and TRBJ1-5, with D maybe TRBD1 (5 bases). Here the CDR3 DNA reads TGTGCCAGCAGTCGGGACCCCGACCAGCCCCAGAATTTT. Protein product: CASSRDPDQPQNF.